A selection of T cell receptor beta chains follows, all from one sample in a study of CD8+CD57+ T cells in acquired aplastic anemia. TCRdb reanalysed the reads using MiXCR and keeps one entry per CDR3 protein. The data show more than 70,000 distinct CDR3 sequences, about three quarters seen once. The sample consisted of sorted CD4+, CD8+, or CD8+CD57+ T cells (not recorded which) from PBMCs. The receptors stem from a human donor with aplastic anemia. Both conserved end residues are part of each CDR3. A D gene is named only where the DNA matches it firmly. A row's size may be missing; if present it is once, few, many or a size class.

once | TRBJ2-1 | TRBV29-1 | - | CSGRVGASSYNEQFF | TGCAGCGGCCGAGTAGGGGCCAGCTCCTACAATGAGCAGTTCTTC
- | TRBJ2-7 | TRBV15 | - | CATSRARGANEQYF | TGTGCCACCAGCAGAGCCAGAGGGGCGAACGAGCAGTACTTC
- | TRBJ1-4 | TRBV7-9 | - | CASSAAGEEEKLFF | TGTGCCAGCAGCGCAGCAGGGGAGGAAGAAAAACTGTTTTTT
few | TRBJ2-7 | TRBV15 | - | CATSRVDSLAYEQYF | TGTGCCACCAGCAGGGTGGACTCGCTCGCCTACGAGCAGTACTTC
- | TRBJ1-2 | TRBV19 | - | CASSQEIYGYTF | TGTGCCAGTAGCCAAGAAATCTATGGCTACACCTTC
- | TRBJ2-7 | TRBV7-2 | - | CASSLHGELSSYEQYF | TGTGCCAGCAGCCTACATGGTGAGCTCAGCTCCTACGAGCAGTACTTC
- | TRBJ2-3 | TRBV5-1 | TRBD1 | CACSLLQGPYTDTQYF | TGCGCCTGCAGCTTGTTACAGGGGCCGTACACAGATACGCAGTATTTT
- | TRBJ1-1 | TRBV24-1 | TRBD1 | CATRDRGLNTEAFF | TGTGCCACTCGGGACAGGGGACTGAACACTGAAGCTTTCTTT
few | TRBJ2-7 | TRBV2 | - | CASSGTSEQYF | TGTGCCAGCAGTGGGACTTCCGAGCAGTACTTC
- | TRBJ2-7 | TRBV20-1 | TRBD1 | CSARARDRVSEQYF | TGCAGTGCTAGAGCCCGGGACAGGGTTTCCGAGCAGTACTTC
- | TRBJ1-5 | TRBV10-3 | TRBD1 | CAISVTGTGNQPQHF | TGTGCCATCAGTGTGACCGGGACAGGCAATCAGCCCCAGCATTTT
many | TRBJ1-1 | TRBV20-1 | TRBD1 | CSARDSDRGFTEAFF | TGCAGTGCTAGAGATTCAGACAGGGGGTTCACTGAAGCTTTCTTT
- | TRBJ1-2 | TRBV19 | - | CASSIYRLTAGWSGYTF | TGTGCCAGTAGTATTTATCGTTTGACGGCAGGATGGTCGGGCTACACCTTC
many | TRBJ2-3 | TRBV6-1 | TRBD2 | CASSEGGTSGTDTQYF | TGTGCCAGCAGTGAAGGGGGGACTAGCGGCACAGATACGCAGTATTTT
- | TRBJ2-1 | TRBV20-1 | TRBD1 | CSAQRTGLSYNEQFF | TGCAGTGCCCAGAGGACAGGGCTCTCCTACAATGAGCAGTTCTTC
- | TRBJ2-1 | TRBV10-3 | - | CAISSPDEQFF | TGTGCCATCAGTTCTCCGGATGAGCAGTTCTTC
few | TRBJ1-6 | TRBV10-2 | TRBD1 | CASRDRDDSPLHF | TGCGCCAGCAGAGACAGGGATGATTCACCCCTCCACTTT
- | TRBJ1-1 | TRBV2 | - | CASRAGGESFF | TGTGCCAGCAGGGCGGGGGGGGAATCTTTCTTT
- | TRBJ2-1 | TRBV7-8 | - | CASSFGIGGGYSYNEQFF | TGTGCCAGCAGCTTTGGTATTGGTGGAGGCTACTCCTACAATGAGCAGTTCTTC
- | TRBJ2-7 | TRBV4-2 | - | CASSVADGYEQYF | TGTGCCAGCAGCGTAGCCGACGGCTACGAGCAGTACTTC
- | TRBJ1-1 | TRBV2 | - | CASSEQGGSTEAFF | TGTGCCAGCAGTGAGCAAGGGGGTAGCACTGAAGCTTTCTTT
few | TRBJ2-2 | TRBV2 | TRBD2 | CASSRLAGTGELFF | TGTGCCAGCAGTAGACTAGCGGGCACCGGGGAGCTGTTTTTT
- | TRBJ1-3 | TRBV2 | - | CASSGTLTGNTIYF | TGTGCCAGCAGTGGGACTTTGACTGGAAACACCATATATTTT
- | TRBJ2-7 | TRBV2 | TRBD1 | CASSKDRIGSYEQYF | TGTGCCAGCAGTAAGGACAGGATAGGCTCCTACGAGCAGTACTTC
- | TRBJ1-1 | TRBV19 | - | CASSMSLNTEAFF | TGTGCCAGTAGTATGTCGCTGAACACTGAAGCTTTCTTT
- | TRBJ1-1 | TRBV19 | - | CASSTYSIGKRAFF | TGTGCCAGTAGCACCTATTCAATCGGGAAACGTGCTTTCTTT
- | TRBJ1-2 | TRBV29-1 | - | CSVVKRGSHGYTF | TGCAGCGTTGTAAAGCGGGGGAGCCATGGCTACACCTTC
many | TRBJ1-2 | TRBV12-3/TRBV12-4 | TRBD1 | CASSSRDRGRYGYTF | TGTGCCAGCAGTTCCCGGGACAGGGGTCGCTATGGCTACACCTTC
many | TRBJ2-7 | TRBV6-1 | TRBD2 | CASSPAGAYEQYF | TGTGCCAGCAGTCCGGCGGGGGCCTACGAGCAGTACTTC
- | TRBJ2-5 | TRBV29-1 | - | CSVKDAGETQYF | TGCAGCGTGAAGGATGCCGGGGAGACCCAGTACTTC
- | TRBJ2-1 | TRBV20-1 | TRBD1 | CSALHSGTGSNEQFF | TGCAGTGCTCTTCATTCCGGGACAGGGTCGAATGAGCAGTTCTTC
- | TRBJ1-6 | TRBV24-1 | - | CATSDAGVGPLHF | TGTGCCACCAGTGATGCAGGGGTGGGACCCCTCCACTTT
- | TRBJ1-6 | TRBV20-1 | TRBD1 | CSAAGTVNSPLHF | TGCAGTGCCGCCGGGACAGTGAATTCACCCCTCCACTTT
- | TRBJ1-5 | TRBV7-8 | - | CASSPHRTVYQPQHF | TGTGCCAGCAGCCCCCACCGGACAGTATATCAGCCCCAGCATTTT
- | TRBJ1-5 | TRBV2 | - | CASEQANQPQHF | TGTGCCAGCGAGCAGGCCAATCAGCCCCAGCATTTT
- | TRBJ1-1 | TRBV19 | - | CASSATANTEAFF | TGTGCCAGTAGTGCCACAGCGAACACTGAAGCTTTCTTT
- | TRBJ1-3 | TRBV29-1 | - | CSARGEGGNTIYF | TGCAGCGCCCGAGGCGAGGGTGGAAACACCATATATTTT
once | TRBJ2-1 | TRBV6-4 | TRBD2 | CASSLTSGGNEQFF | TGTGCCAGCTCTTTAACTAGCGGGGGAAATGAGCAGTTCTTC
- | TRBJ2-5 | TRBV7-2 | - | CASSQGWGVQETQYF | TGTGCCAGCAGCCAGGGGTGGGGGGTGCAAGAGACCCAGTACTTC
- | TRBJ2-7 | TRBV20-1 | - | CSAIHLQGHEQYF | TGCAGTGCTATTCACTTGCAGGGACACGAGCAGTACTTC
- | TRBJ2-7 | TRBV2 | - | CASSIPIYEQYF | TGTGCCAGCAGCATACCGATCTACGAGCAGTACTTC
- | TRBJ1-2 | TRBV2 | TRBD1 | CASRTGSGNYGYTF | TGTGCCAGCAGGACAGGGTCAGGGAACTATGGCTACACCTTC
- | TRBJ2-7 | TRBV13 | TRBD2 | CASSSRVAGAQEQYF | TGTGCCAGCAGCTCGCGGGTAGCGGGAGCCCAAGAGCAGTACTTC
- | TRBJ2-5 | TRBV7-7 | - | CASSFSQRETQYF | TGTGCTAGCAGCTTTAGTCAGCGAGAGACCCAGTACTTC
- | TRBJ1-1 | TRBV6-5 | - | CASSYDYNPNTEAFF | TGTGCCAGCAGTTACGATTATAATCCGAACACTGAAGCTTTCTTT